This is a list of T cell receptor beta chains from one sample in a study of blood T cell repertoires in COVID-19. This table comes from immunoSEQ multiplex PCR, and its TCRdb copy is limited to in-frame clones, with some not included. The sample has under 450,000 clones; about 88% are singletons. Sequencing was performed on PBMCs or T cells enriched from blood (not recorded which). Every receptor here comes from a woman aged 30 to 39 who had recovered from COVID-19. Both conserved end residues are part of each CDR3. D genes are given only for firm matches. Size is stated for part of the rows, as once, few or many counts, or as a class when the clone is expanded.

clone size: -
D gene: TRBD1
V gene: TRBV27
J gene: TRBJ2-1
CDR3 protein: CASSLSDRVTLYNEQFF
CDR3 DNA: TGTGCCAGCAGTTTATCGGACAGGGTAACGCTCTACAATGAGCAGTTCTTC

clone size: -
D gene: -
V gene: TRBV6-5
J gene: TRBJ1-1
CDR3 protein: CASSYSWAMNTEAFF
CDR3 DNA: TGTGCCAGCAGTTACTCGTGGGCCATGAACACTGAAGCTTTCTTT

clone size: -
D gene: -
V gene: TRBV24-1
J gene: TRBJ2-2
CDR3 protein: CATSDYPGNTGELFF
CDR3 DNA: TGTGCCACCAGTGATTACCCAGGGAACACCGGGGAGCTGTTTTTT

clone size: once
D gene: TRBD1
V gene: TRBV25-1
J gene: TRBJ2-7
CDR3 protein: CASSGTGDNEQYF
CDR3 DNA: TGTGCCAGCAGTGGGACAGGGGACAACGAGCAGTACTTC

clone size: -
D gene: -
V gene: TRBV7-2
J gene: TRBJ2-2
CDR3 protein: CASSLGGLRPQNGELFF
CDR3 DNA: TGTGCCAGCAGCTTAGGAGGTCTACGGCCGCAGAACGGGGAGCTGTTTTTT

clone size: -
D gene: TRBD2
V gene: TRBV3-1/TRBV3-2
J gene: TRBJ2-1
CDR3 protein: CASSNGRAGGEQFF
CDR3 DNA: TGTGCCAGCAGCAACGGGAGGGCGGGGGGTGAGCAGTTCTTC

clone size: -
D gene: TRBD1
V gene: TRBV28
J gene: TRBJ1-3
CDR3 protein: CASSHPRDRGSGNTIYF
CDR3 DNA: TGTGCCAGCAGCCATCCCCGGGACAGGGGTTCCGGAAACACCATATATTTT

clone size: -
D gene: -
V gene: TRBV12-3/TRBV12-4
J gene: TRBJ2-5
CDR3 protein: CASSPPGKTQYF
CDR3 DNA: TGTGCCAGCAGCCCACCGGGAAAGACCCAGTACTTC

clone size: -
D gene: TRBD2
V gene: TRBV2
J gene: TRBJ2-1
CDR3 protein: CASSDPEGTTSSYNEQFF
CDR3 DNA: TGTGCCAGCAGTGATCCGGAGGGGACTACCAGCTCCTACAATGAGCAGTTCTTC

clone size: -
D gene: TRBD2
V gene: TRBV27
J gene: TRBJ2-1
CDR3 protein: CASSPGTSGYNEQFF
CDR3 DNA: TGTGCCAGCAGTCCCGGGACTAGCGGGTACAATGAGCAGTTCTTC

clone size: -
D gene: TRBD2
V gene: TRBV18
J gene: TRBJ2-7
CDR3 protein: CASSPLREESHYEQYF
CDR3 DNA: TGTGCCAGCTCACCACTGCGGGAGGAATCCCACTACGAGCAGTACTTC

clone size: -
D gene: -
V gene: TRBV18
J gene: TRBJ1-6
CDR3 protein: CASSLSSNSPLHF
CDR3 DNA: TGTGCCAGCTCACTCTCGTCTAATTCACCCCTCCACTTT

clone size: -
D gene: -
V gene: TRBV5-8
J gene: TRBJ1-5
CDR3 protein: CASSLYLLNQPQHF
CDR3 DNA: TGTGCCAGCAGCTTGTATCTCCTCAATCAGCCCCAGCATTTT

clone size: -
D gene: TRBD1
V gene: TRBV6-1
J gene: TRBJ2-2
CDR3 protein: CASSDLDRGNTGELFF
CDR3 DNA: TGTGCCAGCAGTGACCTCGACAGGGGGAACACCGGGGAGCTGTTTTTT

clone size: -
D gene: TRBD1
V gene: TRBV4-1
J gene: TRBJ2-7
CDR3 protein: CASSQGQGWTYEQYF
CDR3 DNA: TGCGCCAGCAGCCAGGGACAGGGTTGGACCTACGAGCAGTACTTC

clone size: -
D gene: TRBD2
V gene: TRBV5-1
J gene: TRBJ2-5
CDR3 protein: CASYSGVHQETQYF
CDR3 DNA: TGCGCCAGCTACAGCGGGGTACACCAAGAGACCCAGTACTTC

clone size: few
D gene: -
V gene: TRBV2
J gene: TRBJ1-1
CDR3 protein: CASCRTAGQAFF
CDR3 DNA: TGTGCCAGCTGCCGGACAGCTGGACAAGCTTTCTTT

clone size: once
D gene: -
V gene: TRBV15
J gene: TRBJ2-1
CDR3 protein: CATRRQTGLIYNEQFF
CDR3 DNA: TGTGCCACCAGACGGCAAACGGGACTGATCTACAATGAGCAGTTCTTC

clone size: -
D gene: -
V gene: TRBV10-3
J gene: TRBJ2-7
CDR3 protein: CAISGQTQDSSYEQYF
CDR3 DNA: TGTGCCATCAGTGGCCAGACGCAGGATAGCTCCTACGAGCAGTACTTC

clone size: few
D gene: -
V gene: TRBV7-9
J gene: TRBJ1-6
CDR3 protein: CASSLDGTAPLHF
CDR3 DNA: TGTGCCAGCAGCTTAGACGGTACAGCACCCCTCCACTTT

clone size: -
D gene: -
V gene: TRBV11-2
J gene: TRBJ1-2
CDR3 protein: CASSPLQGFYGYTF
CDR3 DNA: TGTGCCAGCAGCCCTCTTCAGGGGTTCTATGGCTACACCTTC

clone size: -
D gene: TRBD1
V gene: TRBV27
J gene: TRBJ2-7
CDR3 protein: CASSLRDRESYEQYF
CDR3 DNA: TGTGCCAGCAGTCTCCGGGACAGGGAATCGTACGAGCAGTACTTC

clone size: -
D gene: TRBD1
V gene: TRBV19
J gene: TRBJ1-2
CDR3 protein: CASTPGQGNYGYTF
CDR3 DNA: TGTGCCAGCACGCCGGGACAGGGGAACTATGGCTACACCTTC

clone size: few
D gene: TRBD2
V gene: TRBV19
J gene: TRBJ2-2
CDR3 protein: CASRPSGGVTGELFF
CDR3 DNA: TGTGCCAGTAGACCCTCTGGGGGGGTGACCGGGGAGCTGTTTTTT

clone size: -
D gene: -
V gene: TRBV23-1
J gene: TRBJ2-5
CDR3 protein: CASSPAMTRETQYF
CDR3 DNA: TGCGCCAGCAGCCCAGCCATGACGCGGGAGACCCAGTACTTC

clone size: -
D gene: -
V gene: TRBV30
J gene: TRBJ1-1
CDR3 protein: CAWSAGARTEAFF
CDR3 DNA: TGTGCCTGGAGTGCAGGGGCAAGGACTGAAGCTTTCTTT

clone size: -
D gene: TRBD2
V gene: TRBV28
J gene: TRBJ2-5
CDR3 protein: CASSPLGLAKPQETQYF
CDR3 DNA: TGTGCCAGCAGCCCGCTGGGACTAGCAAAACCCCAAGAGACCCAGTACTTC

clone size: -
D gene: TRBD2
V gene: TRBV5-1
J gene: TRBJ2-3
CDR3 protein: CASILGTSGSTDTQYF
CDR3 DNA: TGCGCCAGCATACTGGGGACTAGCGGTAGCACAGATACGCAGTATTTT

clone size: few
D gene: -
V gene: TRBV5-1
J gene: TRBJ1-2
CDR3 protein: CASSLDSGGRSGYTF
CDR3 DNA: TGCGCCAGCAGCTTGGACTCCGGGGGGCGTAGTGGCTACACCTTC

clone size: -
D gene: -
V gene: TRBV12-3/TRBV12-4
J gene: TRBJ2-7
CDR3 protein: CASSASGLVQYF
CDR3 DNA: TGTGCCAGCAGTGCCTCAGGGTTGGTGCAGTACTTC

clone size: once
D gene: TRBD1
V gene: TRBV19
J gene: TRBJ1-1
CDR3 protein: CATRTGSTEAFF
CDR3 DNA: TGTGCCACCAGGACAGGGAGCACTGAAGCTTTCTTT

clone size: -
D gene: TRBD1
V gene: TRBV5-5
J gene: TRBJ2-7
CDR3 protein: CASSLAWQGAREQYF
CDR3 DNA: TGTGCCAGCAGCTTGGCCTGGCAGGGGGCGCGAGAGCAGTACTTC

clone size: -
D gene: TRBD2
V gene: TRBV9
J gene: TRBJ2-3
CDR3 protein: CASSPAGGRGTDTQYF
CDR3 DNA: TGTGCCAGCAGCCCGGCAGGAGGGAGGGGCACAGATACGCAGTATTTT

clone size: -
D gene: -
V gene: TRBV7-2
J gene: TRBJ2-7
CDR3 protein: CASSLSWTVEQYF
CDR3 DNA: TGTGCCAGCAGCTTATCCTGGACAGTCGAGCAGTACTTC

clone size: few
D gene: -
V gene: TRBV4-2
J gene: TRBJ1-2
CDR3 protein: CASSLDTQGVNRGYTF
CDR3 DNA: TGTGCCAGCAGCCTCGACACGCAGGGTGTCAATCGTGGCTACACCTTC

clone size: -
D gene: -
V gene: TRBV10-3
J gene: TRBJ2-3
CDR3 protein: CAISGGTTSTDTQYF
CDR3 DNA: TGTGCCATCAGTGGAGGGACAACCAGCACAGATACGCAGTATTTT

clone size: -
D gene: TRBD2
V gene: TRBV6-4
J gene: TRBJ2-7
CDR3 protein: CASSDPLAGEAHEQYF
CDR3 DNA: TGTGCCAGCAGTGACCCATTAGCGGGAGAGGCCCACGAGCAGTACTTC

clone size: -
D gene: -
V gene: TRBV11-1
J gene: TRBJ2-5
CDR3 protein: CASSLDAGRVETQYF
CDR3 DNA: TGTGCCAGCAGCTTAGATGCAGGCAGGGTGGAGACCCAGTACTTC

clone size: -
D gene: -
V gene: TRBV7-9
J gene: TRBJ1-1
CDR3 protein: CASSLATENTEAFF
CDR3 DNA: TGTGCCAGCAGCTTAGCTACAGAGAACACTGAAGCTTTCTTT

clone size: few
D gene: -
V gene: TRBV9
J gene: TRBJ2-5
CDR3 protein: CASSAQGKTQYF
CDR3 DNA: TGTGCCAGCAGCGCCCAGGGAAAGACCCAGTACTTC

clone size: -
D gene: TRBD1
V gene: TRBV10-3
J gene: TRBJ1-2
CDR3 protein: CAISELGQGKGYTF
CDR3 DNA: TGTGCCATCAGTGAGTTGGGACAGGGTAAAGGCTACACCTTC

clone size: -
D gene: -
V gene: TRBV19
J gene: TRBJ1-1
CDR3 protein: CASSIDRGKAFF
CDR3 DNA: TGTGCCAGTAGTATCGATCGGGGAAAAGCTTTCTTT

clone size: -
D gene: -
V gene: TRBV18
J gene: TRBJ1-1
CDR3 protein: CASSVQEGHTEAFF
CDR3 DNA: TGTGCCAGCTCAGTACAGGAAGGGCACACTGAAGCTTTCTTT

clone size: -
D gene: -
V gene: TRBV5-1
J gene: TRBJ1-3
CDR3 protein: CASSLGLTSGNTIYF
CDR3 DNA: TGCGCCAGCAGCTTAGGACTGACTTCTGGAAACACCATATATTTT

clone size: -
D gene: -
V gene: TRBV5-1
J gene: TRBJ2-1
CDR3 protein: CASSLRSNFYNEQFF
CDR3 DNA: TGCGCCAGCAGCTTGCGCTCAAACTTCTACAATGAGCAGTTCTTC

clone size: once
D gene: TRBD2
V gene: TRBV6-5
J gene: TRBJ2-3
CDR3 protein: CASLRLAGVSDTQYF
CDR3 DNA: TGTGCCAGTCTTCGACTAGCGGGAGTCTCAGATACGCAGTATTTT

clone size: -
D gene: -
V gene: TRBV15
J gene: TRBJ2-3
CDR3 protein: CATSRTSQAADTQYF
CDR3 DNA: TGTGCCACCAGCAGAACTAGCCAGGCGGCAGATACGCAGTATTTT

clone size: -
D gene: -
V gene: TRBV24-1
J gene: TRBJ2-1
CDR3 protein: CATSDSTGTLLPNEQFF
CDR3 DNA: TGTGCCACCAGTGATAGTACCGGGACTCTCCTCCCCAATGAGCAGTTCTTC